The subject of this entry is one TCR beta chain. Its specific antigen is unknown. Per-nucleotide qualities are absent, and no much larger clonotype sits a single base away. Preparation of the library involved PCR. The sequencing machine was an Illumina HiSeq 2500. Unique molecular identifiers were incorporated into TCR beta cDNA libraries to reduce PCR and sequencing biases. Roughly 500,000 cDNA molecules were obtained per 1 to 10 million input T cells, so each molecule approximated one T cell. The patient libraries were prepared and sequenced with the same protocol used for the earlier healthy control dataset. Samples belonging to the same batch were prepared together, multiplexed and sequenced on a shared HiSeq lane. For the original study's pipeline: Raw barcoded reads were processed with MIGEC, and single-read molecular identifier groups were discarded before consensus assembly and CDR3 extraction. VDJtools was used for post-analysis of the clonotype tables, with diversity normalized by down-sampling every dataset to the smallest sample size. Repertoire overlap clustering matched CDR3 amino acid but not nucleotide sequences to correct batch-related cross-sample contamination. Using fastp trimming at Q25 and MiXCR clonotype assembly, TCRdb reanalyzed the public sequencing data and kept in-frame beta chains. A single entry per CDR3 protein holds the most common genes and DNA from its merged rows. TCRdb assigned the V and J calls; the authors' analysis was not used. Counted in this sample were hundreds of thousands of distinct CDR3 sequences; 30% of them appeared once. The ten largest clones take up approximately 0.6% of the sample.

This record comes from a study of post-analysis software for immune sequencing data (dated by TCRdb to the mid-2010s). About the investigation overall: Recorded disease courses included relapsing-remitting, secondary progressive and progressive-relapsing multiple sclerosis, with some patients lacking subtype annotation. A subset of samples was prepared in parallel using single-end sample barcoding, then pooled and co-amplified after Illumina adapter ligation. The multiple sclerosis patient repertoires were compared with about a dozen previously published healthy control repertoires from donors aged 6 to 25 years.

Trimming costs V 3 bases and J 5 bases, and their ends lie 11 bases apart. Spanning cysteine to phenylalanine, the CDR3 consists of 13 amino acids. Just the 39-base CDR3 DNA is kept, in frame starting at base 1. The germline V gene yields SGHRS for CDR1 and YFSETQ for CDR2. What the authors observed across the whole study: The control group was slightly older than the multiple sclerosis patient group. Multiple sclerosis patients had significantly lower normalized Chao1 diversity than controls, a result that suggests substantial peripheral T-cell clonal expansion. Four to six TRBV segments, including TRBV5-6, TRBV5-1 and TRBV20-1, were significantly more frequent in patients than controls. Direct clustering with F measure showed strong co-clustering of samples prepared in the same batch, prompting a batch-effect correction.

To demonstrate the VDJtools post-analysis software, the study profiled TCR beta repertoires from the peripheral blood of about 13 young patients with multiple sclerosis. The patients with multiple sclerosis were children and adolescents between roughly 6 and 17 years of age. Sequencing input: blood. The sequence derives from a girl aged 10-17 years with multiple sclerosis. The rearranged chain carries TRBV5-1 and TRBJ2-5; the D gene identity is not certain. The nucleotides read TGCGCCAGCAGCTGGTGGGAAATGGAGACCCAGTACTTC. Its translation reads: CASSWWEMETQYF.